This T cell receptor (beta chain) derives from a study of control samples from healthy donors and cancer patients. This clone was observed a single time. Germline assignment: CDR1 GTSNPN and CDR2 SVGIG (reference sequence). This CDR3 comprises 18 residues. V was clipped by 0 bases and J by 1 base, with 16 bases between them. The data were produced by immunoSEQ multiplex PCR, yet TCRdb's version contains in-frame clones alone and is incomplete. The sample contains some 200,000 clones, over 90% of which appear only once. Sequenced material: blood. The chain is built from TRBV30 and TRBJ2-6; no firm D call. The TCR sequence derives from a man aged 50 to 59 in good health. Here the CDR3 DNA reads TGTGCCTGGAGTGTACGGCCCCCCAGCCCATCTGGGGCCAACGTCCTGACTTTC. This sequence encodes CAWSVRPPSPSGANVLTF.